Listed below are T cell receptor beta chains from one sample, sequenced in a study of blood T cell repertoires in COVID-19. Data came from immunoSEQ multiplex PCR; TCRdb stores just in-frame clones and leaves some out. The sample lists some 180,000 clones; approximately 85% were seen once. Sequenced sample: peripheral blood. The origin of the receptors is a woman in her sixties with acute or convalescent COVID-19. Both conserved end residues are part of each CDR3. The D gene is left open where the match is weak. Where a row states a size, it is once, few, many or the class of an expanded clone; other rows omit it.

j_gene: TRBJ2-3
v_gene: TRBV6-5
abundance: many
d_gene: .
CDR3nt: TGTGCCAGCACCCCCTATATGGCAGATACGCAGTATTTT
CDR3aa: CASTPYMADTQYF

j_gene: TRBJ2-1
v_gene: TRBV3-1/TRBV3-2
abundance: .
d_gene: TRBD2
CDR3nt: TGTGCCAGCAGCCGAGAAACGTCGGGACTAGCGGGAGGAAATGAGCAGTTCTTC
CDR3aa: CASSRETSGLAGGNEQFF

j_gene: TRBJ1-3
v_gene: TRBV4-1
abundance: .
d_gene: .
CDR3nt: TGCGCCAGCAGCCAAGGTCTCCAGGGTACGCTTGGAAACACCATATATTTT
CDR3aa: CASSQGLQGTLGNTIYF

j_gene: TRBJ2-3
v_gene: TRBV19
abundance: .
d_gene: TRBD2
CDR3nt: TGTGCCAGTAGAAGCCTAGCGGGAGGCGGCGCAGATACGCAGTATTTT
CDR3aa: CASRSLAGGGADTQYF

j_gene: TRBJ1-1
v_gene: TRBV28
abundance: once
d_gene: .
CDR3nt: TGTGCCAGCAGTTTCTTCGGGAACACTGAAGCTTTCTTT
CDR3aa: CASSFFGNTEAFF

j_gene: TRBJ2-1
v_gene: TRBV30
abundance: .
d_gene: TRBD2
CDR3nt: TGTGCCTGGGCCAAAGGGACTAGCGGGAACAATGAGCAGTTCTTC
CDR3aa: CAWAKGTSGNNEQFF

j_gene: TRBJ1-4
v_gene: TRBV29-1
abundance: .
d_gene: .
CDR3nt: TGCAGCGTTACCTCAGGGGCAACTAATGAAAAACTGTTTTTT
CDR3aa: CSVTSGATNEKLFF

j_gene: TRBJ1-5
v_gene: TRBV27
abundance: .
d_gene: TRBD1
CDR3nt: TGTGCCAGCAGGGCAGGGGACAGTAATCAGCCCCAGCATTTT
CDR3aa: CASRAGDSNQPQHF

j_gene: TRBJ2-3
v_gene: TRBV5-1
abundance: once
d_gene: TRBD1
CDR3nt: TGCGCCAGCAGCGTCGCGGGACAGGGCTATAGCACAGATACGCAGTATTTT
CDR3aa: CASSVAGQGYSTDTQYF

j_gene: TRBJ1-5
v_gene: TRBV28
abundance: .
d_gene: TRBD1
CDR3nt: TGTGCCAGCGGCCTAGGGGGCCTCTTACCCCAGCATTTT
CDR3aa: CASGLGGLLPQHF

j_gene: TRBJ1-5
v_gene: TRBV28
abundance: once
d_gene: .
CDR3nt: TGTGCCAGCAGTTTGCTACTTTCTCAGCCCCAGCATTTT
CDR3aa: CASSLLLSQPQHF

j_gene: TRBJ2-1
v_gene: TRBV14
abundance: few
d_gene: .
CDR3nt: TGTGCCAGCAGCCAGGCAGCGAACAATGAGCAGTTCTTC
CDR3aa: CASSQAANNEQFF

j_gene: TRBJ2-7
v_gene: TRBV7-9
abundance: once
d_gene: TRBD2
CDR3nt: TGTGCCAGCAGCCCAGGGACTAGCGGGATCTACGAGCAGTACTTC
CDR3aa: CASSPGTSGIYEQYF

j_gene: TRBJ1-5
v_gene: TRBV19
abundance: .
d_gene: TRBD1
CDR3nt: TGTGCCAGCACCCTGGGACAGGGAGTCGGTAGCAATCAGCCCCAGCATTTT
CDR3aa: CASTLGQGVGSNQPQHF

j_gene: TRBJ2-3
v_gene: TRBV5-1
abundance: .
d_gene: .
CDR3nt: TGCGCCAGCAGCTTGGTAGGCGGGGCAGATACGCAGTATTTT
CDR3aa: CASSLVGGADTQYF

j_gene: TRBJ2-2
v_gene: TRBV5-1
abundance: .
d_gene: TRBD2
CDR3nt: TGCGCCAGCAGCACCCGGACTAGCGGCAACACCGGGGAGCTGTTTTTT
CDR3aa: CASSTRTSGNTGELFF

j_gene: TRBJ1-4
v_gene: TRBV7-9
abundance: few
d_gene: .
CDR3nt: TGTGCCAGCAGCTTAGGTGGGACACTAGAACTGTTTTTT
CDR3aa: CASSLGGTLELFF

j_gene: TRBJ1-2
v_gene: TRBV30
abundance: .
d_gene: .
CDR3nt: TGTGCCTGGAGGGGGATGGGGCACTATGGCTACACCTTC
CDR3aa: CAWRGMGHYGYTF

j_gene: TRBJ2-1
v_gene: TRBV28
abundance: .
d_gene: TRBD1
CDR3nt: TGTGCCAGCAGTTTATTAGGACAGGGAGACAATGAGCAGTTCTTC
CDR3aa: CASSLLGQGDNEQFF

j_gene: TRBJ2-2
v_gene: TRBV7-8
abundance: .
d_gene: .
CDR3nt: TGTGCCAGCAGCCTCTCGGGGGGCGGGGGCACCGGGGAGCTGTTTTTT
CDR3aa: CASSLSGGGGTGELFF

j_gene: TRBJ1-1
v_gene: TRBV19
abundance: .
d_gene: .
CDR3nt: TGTGCCACCGGGGGGGTCATGGACACTGAAGCTTTCTTT
CDR3aa: CATGGVMDTEAFF

j_gene: TRBJ2-5
v_gene: TRBV24-1
abundance: .
d_gene: TRBD2
CDR3nt: TGTGCCACCAGTGACCGCGGACTAGCGGGAGTGGAAGAGACCCAGTACTTC
CDR3aa: CATSDRGLAGVEETQYF

j_gene: TRBJ1-1
v_gene: TRBV4-1
abundance: few
d_gene: .
CDR3nt: TGCGCCAGCAGCCAAGATGGGGGGTGGAACAGGGAAGCTTTCTTT
CDR3aa: CASSQDGGWNREAFF

j_gene: TRBJ2-1
v_gene: TRBV30
abundance: .
d_gene: TRBD2
CDR3nt: TGTGCCTGGAGTGTAAGGCGGGAGAGGATGAATGAGCAGTTCTTC
CDR3aa: CAWSVRRERMNEQFF

j_gene: TRBJ1-1
v_gene: TRBV5-4
abundance: .
d_gene: .
CDR3nt: TGTGCCAGCAGCCCCGACAAGAACACTGAAGCTTTCTTT
CDR3aa: CASSPDKNTEAFF

j_gene: TRBJ1-1
v_gene: TRBV25-1
abundance: .
d_gene: TRBD1
CDR3nt: TGTGCCAGCAGTGCAACGACAGGGGGCCCAACTGAAGCTTTCTTT
CDR3aa: CASSATTGGPTEAFF

j_gene: TRBJ1-2
v_gene: TRBV6-1
abundance: .
d_gene: TRBD1
CDR3nt: TGTGCCAGCAGTGAACAGGGGACAGCCTCTAACTATGGCTACACCTTC
CDR3aa: CASSEQGTASNYGYTF

j_gene: TRBJ1-2
v_gene: TRBV4-2
abundance: .
d_gene: .
CDR3nt: TGTGCCAGCAGCCAAGATCATTATGGCTACACCTTC
CDR3aa: CASSQDHYGYTF

j_gene: TRBJ1-5
v_gene: TRBV30
abundance: .
d_gene: .
CDR3nt: TGTGCCTGGAGTGTAGGGAGGGGAAATCAGCCCCAGCATTTT
CDR3aa: CAWSVGRGNQPQHF

j_gene: TRBJ1-5
v_gene: TRBV7-2
abundance: .
d_gene: .
CDR3nt: TGTGCCAGCAGCCCCAGTGGGCCTAGCAATCAGCCCCAGCATTTT
CDR3aa: CASSPSGPSNQPQHF

j_gene: TRBJ1-1
v_gene: TRBV24-1
abundance: .
d_gene: TRBD1
CDR3nt: TGTACCACCCAGGGGGCACAAGCTGAAGCTTTCTTT
CDR3aa: CTTQGAQAEAFF

j_gene: TRBJ1-2
v_gene: TRBV3-1/TRBV3-2
abundance: few
d_gene: TRBD1
CDR3nt: TGTGCCAGCAGCCAAGATTCGCGACAGGGCTATGGCTACACCTTC
CDR3aa: CASSQDSRQGYGYTF

j_gene: TRBJ1-2
v_gene: TRBV4-2
abundance: .
d_gene: TRBD1
CDR3nt: TGTGCCAGCAGCCAAGGGACAGGGGGCAATGGGGGCTACACCTTC
CDR3aa: CASSQGTGGNGGYTF

j_gene: TRBJ1-1
v_gene: TRBV6-6
abundance: few
d_gene: .
CDR3nt: TGTGCCAGCAGTTTTCAGGGTGGCACTGAAGCTTTCTTT
CDR3aa: CASSFQGGTEAFF

j_gene: TRBJ1-2
v_gene: TRBV5-5
abundance: .
d_gene: TRBD1
CDR3nt: TGTGCCAGCAGCCGACAGGGGGGTAACTATGGCTACACCTTC
CDR3aa: CASSRQGGNYGYTF

j_gene: TRBJ1-1
v_gene: TRBV12-3/TRBV12-4
abundance: few
d_gene: .
CDR3nt: TGTGCCAGCACCCGGGGATTGAACACTGAAGCTTTCTTT
CDR3aa: CASTRGLNTEAFF

j_gene: TRBJ1-1
v_gene: TRBV28
abundance: .
d_gene: .
CDR3nt: TGTGCCAGCAGTACCCAACGGAGGTGGGCGAACACTGAAGCTTTCTTT
CDR3aa: CASSTQRRWANTEAFF

j_gene: TRBJ1-6
v_gene: TRBV6-5
abundance: .
d_gene: .
CDR3nt: TGTGCCAGCAGGGCCGGCCCCCAGAGAGGTTCACCCCTCCACTTT
CDR3aa: CASRAGPQRGSPLHF

j_gene: TRBJ2-4
v_gene: TRBV4-2
abundance: .
d_gene: .
CDR3nt: TGTGCCAGCAGCCTAACTGTGGGAGGTTTGGGCGAAAACATTCAGTACTTC
CDR3aa: CASSLTVGGLGENIQYF

j_gene: TRBJ2-1
v_gene: TRBV4-2
abundance: .
d_gene: .
CDR3nt: TGTGCCAGCAGCCAAGATAATTCAGCCTACAATGAGCAGTTCTTC
CDR3aa: CASSQDNSAYNEQFF

j_gene: TRBJ2-5
v_gene: TRBV18
abundance: once
d_gene: .
CDR3nt: TGTGCCAGCTCACCACCGGCAGGAAAAGAGACCCAGTACTTC
CDR3aa: CASSPPAGKETQYF

j_gene: TRBJ2-3
v_gene: TRBV24-1
abundance: once
d_gene: TRBD1
CDR3nt: TGTGCCACCAGTGAGACCGGGACAGGGACACTTCTGGATACGCAGTATTTT
CDR3aa: CATSETGTGTLLDTQYF

j_gene: TRBJ1-5
v_gene: TRBV7-9
abundance: .
d_gene: TRBD1
CDR3nt: TGTGCCAGCAGCCCAGCTGGGACAGCTTTCAATCAGCCCCAGCATTTT
CDR3aa: CASSPAGTAFNQPQHF

j_gene: TRBJ1-1
v_gene: TRBV3-1/TRBV3-2
abundance: .
d_gene: TRBD1
CDR3nt: TGTGCCAGCAGCCTCACAGGGGAATGGACTGAAGCTTTCTTT
CDR3aa: CASSLTGEWTEAFF

j_gene: TRBJ1-2
v_gene: TRBV19
abundance: .
d_gene: TRBD1
CDR3nt: TGTGCCAGTAGTCCTCCCCGGGACAGGGGAGACGGTGGCTACACCTTC
CDR3aa: CASSPPRDRGDGGYTF

j_gene: TRBJ2-2
v_gene: TRBV3-1/TRBV3-2
abundance: once
d_gene: .
CDR3nt: TGTGCCAGCAGCCAACTAACAGGGTCCGGGGAGCTGTTTTTT
CDR3aa: CASSQLTGSGELFF

j_gene: TRBJ1-2
v_gene: TRBV25-1
abundance: .
d_gene: .
CDR3nt: TGTGCCAGCAGTGAATCTGGTTTCGGTTATGGCTACACCTTC
CDR3aa: CASSESGFGYGYTF

j_gene: TRBJ2-7
v_gene: TRBV3-1/TRBV3-2
abundance: .
d_gene: TRBD2
CDR3nt: TGTGCCAGCAGCCAGGGAGTCGGGAGGAACGAGCAGTACTTC
CDR3aa: CASSQGVGRNEQYF

j_gene: TRBJ1-1
v_gene: TRBV28
abundance: .
d_gene: TRBD1
CDR3nt: TGTGCCAGCAGACAGGGGTCGCAATCTGAAGCTTTCTTT
CDR3aa: CASRQGSQSEAFF

j_gene: TRBJ2-2
v_gene: TRBV28
abundance: .
d_gene: TRBD1
CDR3nt: TGTGCCAGCAGTCACTCGGACAGGGAAGCGGCCGGGGAGCTGTTTTTT
CDR3aa: CASSHSDREAAGELFF

j_gene: TRBJ2-3
v_gene: TRBV27
abundance: .
d_gene: TRBD2
CDR3nt: TGTGCCAGCAGTTTATACAAGCGGGAAACAGATACGCAGTATTTT
CDR3aa: CASSLYKRETDTQYF

j_gene: TRBJ1-1
v_gene: TRBV7-2
abundance: .
d_gene: .
CDR3nt: TGTGCCAGCAGCACCGGACAGTTGAACACTGAAGCTTTCTTT
CDR3aa: CASSTGQLNTEAFF

j_gene: TRBJ2-7
v_gene: TRBV30
abundance: .
d_gene: TRBD1
CDR3nt: TGTGCCTGGGGACAGGGTTACGAGCAGTACTTC
CDR3aa: CAWGQGYEQYF

j_gene: TRBJ2-7
v_gene: TRBV3-1/TRBV3-2
abundance: .
d_gene: .
CDR3nt: TGTGCCAGCAGCCAAGATCCACCGACTCCCGAGCAGTACTTC
CDR3aa: CASSQDPPTPEQYF

j_gene: TRBJ2-7
v_gene: TRBV5-5
abundance: .
d_gene: .
CDR3nt: TGTGCCAGCAGCTTGTTTCTTGCCGGGGAGCAGTACTTC
CDR3aa: CASSLFLAGEQYF

j_gene: TRBJ2-1
v_gene: TRBV28
abundance: .
d_gene: TRBD2
CDR3nt: TGTGCCAGCAGTTTCTTCGGGAGGGCTGGAATAAATGAGCAGTTCTTC
CDR3aa: CASSFFGRAGINEQFF